A selection of T cell receptor beta chains follows, all from one sample in a study of OX40 agonist ivuxolimab in advanced cancers. Sequencing used immunoSEQ multiplex PCR; TCRdb keeps in-frame clones, though not all of them. Of 65,000 to 95,000 clones in the sample, 70% to 90% are singletons; the top ten hold 10%. Sequencing used CD4+ or CD8+ T cells sorted from blood, obtained in a trial of the OX40 agonist ivuxolimab. These TCRs come from an adult with an advanced solid tumor such as melanoma, head and neck, liver or kidney cancer. Each CDR3 is given with its conserved first and last residue. D genes are given only for firm matches. Not all rows give a size; the values are once, few, many and, for expanded clones, a class.

TRBJ2-7 once TRBD1 TRBV10-3 CANSGTGIYEQYF TGTGCCAACTCCGGGACAGGGATCTACGAGCAGTACTTC
TRBJ1-4 - - TRBV4-2 CASSQAGAGATNEKLFF TGTGCCAGCAGCCAAGCTGGGGCAGGGGCAACTAATGAAAAACTGTTTTTT
TRBJ2-7 - - TRBV7-9 CASSVGLGIDEQYF TGTGCCAGCAGCGTGGGACTTGGGATCGACGAGCAGTACTTC
TRBJ2-1 - TRBD1 TRBV7-9 CASSFNRGNEQFF TGTGCCAGCAGCTTCAACAGGGGAAATGAGCAGTTCTTC
TRBJ1-1 - - TRBV5-1 CASSTGQDMNTEAFF TGCGCCAGCAGCACGGGACAAGACATGAACACTGAAGCTTTCTTT
TRBJ2-5 few TRBD2 TRBV4-2 CASSPGGTLETQYF TGTGCCAGCAGCCCGGGGGGAACCTTGGAGACCCAGTACTTC
TRBJ1-2 - - TRBV2 CASSIQGSVYGYTF TGTGCCAGCAGTATTCAGGGATCCGTCTATGGCTACACCTTC
TRBJ2-1 - - TRBV7-2 CASSLLDISYNEQFF TGTGCCAGCAGCCTCCTCGACATATCCTACAATGAGCAGTTCTTC
TRBJ1-5 few - TRBV28 CASSLGGIDQPQHF TGTGCCAGCAGTTTAGGGGGGATAGATCAGCCCCAGCATTTT
TRBJ2-7 - TRBD2 TRBV5-5 CASSQGLAGIYEQYF TGTGCCAGCAGCCAGGGACTAGCGGGGATCTACGAGCAGTACTTC
TRBJ2-7 - - TRBV5-5 CASSLSPSGIYEQYF TGTGCCAGCAGCTTGTCGCCCTCAGGGATCTACGAGCAGTACTTC
TRBJ1-1 - - TRBV7-2 CASSYRAQNTEAFF TGTGCCAGCAGCTACAGGGCTCAGAACACTGAAGCTTTCTTT
TRBJ2-2 - - TRBV4-2 CASSQEPLTGGSAGELFF TGTGCCAGCAGCCAAGAGCCCCTGACTGGCGGGTCCGCCGGGGAGCTGTTTTTT
TRBJ2-7 - - TRBV28 CASSPRTASYEQYF TGTGCCAGCAGCCCCCGGACGGCCTCCTACGAGCAGTACTTC
TRBJ1-2 - - TRBV6-6 CASRTDANYGYTF TGTGCCAGCAGGACAGATGCTAACTATGGCTACACCTTC
TRBJ1-4 - TRBD1 TRBV28 CASSAGTGDGEKLFF TGTGCCAGCTCAGCCGGGACAGGGGACGGCGAAAAACTGTTTTTT
TRBJ1-4 - - TRBV6-1 CASRDRRATNEKLFF TGTGCCAGCAGGGATCGCAGGGCAACTAATGAAAAACTGTTTTTT
TRBJ2-3 - - TRBV28 CASSLVGGGTQYF TGTGCCAGCAGTTTAGTGGGGGGGGGCACGCAGTATTTT
TRBJ1-2 - - TRBV4-1 CASSQGEGFNYGYTF TGCGCCAGCAGCCAAGGTGAGGGATTTAACTATGGCTACACCTTC
TRBJ2-3 - TRBD1 TRBV6-6 CASRGTGANTDTQYF TGTGCCAGCAGGGGGACAGGGGCTAACACAGATACGCAGTATTTT
TRBJ2-3 - TRBD2 TRBV29-1 CSARQRLAGGPDTQYF TGCAGCGCCCGCCAGAGACTAGCGGGAGGCCCCGATACGCAGTATTTT
TRBJ2-2 - TRBD1 TRBV6-1 CASRDRGFTGELFF TGTGCCAGCCGGGACAGGGGGTTTACCGGGGAGCTGTTTTTT
TRBJ2-2 - TRBD2 TRBV19 CASTGLAGAGELFF TGTGCCAGTACGGGACTAGCGGGCGCCGGGGAGCTGTTTTTT
TRBJ1-1 - - TRBV29-1 CSAGGTEAFF TGCAGCGCAGGAGGGACTGAAGCTTTCTTT
TRBJ1-1 - - TRBV28 CASSLSDLTEAFF TGTGCCAGCAGTTTGTCCGACTTGACCGAAGCTTTCTTT
TRBJ1-2 - TRBD1 TRBV19 CASNRGTPAGYTF TGTGCCAGTAACAGGGGGACGCCGGCTGGCTACACCTTC
TRBJ2-3 - TRBD2 TRBV29-1 CSVEVSGGSTDTQYF TGCAGCGTTGAGGTTAGCGGGGGCAGCACAGATACGCAGTATTTT
TRBJ2-1 - TRBD2 TRBV6-1 CASSILADNEQFF TGTGCCAGCAGCATACTAGCGGACAATGAGCAGTTCTTC
TRBJ1-2 - - TRBV2 CASSEQRTGGGGYTF TGTGCCAGCAGTGAACAAAGGACCGGGGGAGGTGGCTACACCTTC
TRBJ1-5 few - TRBV6-1 CASNPQAGQPQHF TGTGCCAGCAACCCACAGGCGGGGCAGCCCCAGCATTTT
TRBJ2-5 - - TRBV5-1 CASSLVEETQYF TGCGCCAGCAGCTTAGTAGAAGAGACCCAGTACTTC
TRBJ2-7 - - TRBV10-3 CAISEILEDEQYF TGTGCCATCAGTGAGATTTTAGAGGACGAGCAGTACTTC
TRBJ2-5 - TRBD2 TRBV5-1 CASSLDLAGGRRRETQYF TGCGCCAGCAGCTTGGATCTAGCGGGAGGACGAAGGCGGGAGACCCAGTACTTC
TRBJ2-7 - - TRBV27 CASSLKAVSYEQYF TGTGCCAGCAGTTTAAAGGCAGTTTCCTACGAGCAGTACTTC
TRBJ2-5 - - TRBV27 CASSRLFQETQYF TGTGCCAGCAGCAGACTTTTCCAAGAGACCCAGTACTTC
TRBJ2-1 - - TRBV5-4 CASSLMRVYNEQFF TGTGCCAGCAGCTTGATGCGGGTTTACAATGAGCAGTTCTTC
TRBJ2-5 - TRBD2 TRBV9 CASNLAGVETQYF TGTGCCAGCAACCTAGCGGGAGTGGAGACCCAGTACTTC
TRBJ2-7 - TRBD1 TRBV5-1 CASSPQGATYEQYF TGCGCCAGCAGCCCTCAGGGGGCAACCTACGAGCAGTACTTC
TRBJ2-3 - TRBD1 TRBV2 CASTQTGGDTQYF TGTGCCAGCACCCAAACAGGGGGGGATACGCAGTATTTT
TRBJ2-5 - - TRBV18 CASSRQFQETQYF TGTGCCAGCTCCCGACAGTTTCAAGAGACCCAGTACTTC
TRBJ2-7 - TRBD1 TRBV5-1 CASSLGTGESYEQYF TGCGCCAGCAGCTTAGGGACAGGGGAGTCCTACGAGCAGTACTTC
TRBJ2-7 once TRBD2 TRBV5-1 CASSLGPGAGVSGEQYF TGCGCCAGCAGCTTGGGCCCAGGCGCGGGAGTATCCGGCGAGCAGTACTTC
TRBJ2-7 - TRBD2 TRBV10-1 CASSEGGRAGGQYF TGCGCCAGCAGTGAGGGCGGGAGGGCCGGCGGGCAGTACTTC
TRBJ2-3 - TRBD2 TRBV5-1 CASSSLGLASDTQYF TGCGCCAGCAGCTCCCTCGGACTAGCGTCAGATACGCAGTATTTT
TRBJ1-1 - TRBD1 TRBV4-2 CASSLGPGQRNTEAFF TGTGCCAGCAGCTTGGGTCCGGGACAGAGGAACACTGAAGCTTTCTTT
TRBJ1-2 few - TRBV2 CATTTKGGLYGYTF TGTGCCACTACGACGAAGGGAGGGCTCTATGGCTACACCTTC
TRBJ2-2 - - TRBV7-8 CASSLARIRANTGELFF TGTGCCAGCAGCTTAGCGCGGATCAGGGCGAACACCGGGGAGCTGTTTTTT